This TCR beta chain was recorded in a study of tissue T cells after allogeneic stem cell transplantation. Only a few counts were recorded for this clone. Here immunoSEQ multiplex PCR was the method, and the copy in TCRdb shows in-frame clones only, minus some. The repertoire holds some 25,000 clones, with about 90% as singletons. The CDR3 runs 13 residues. Losses at the gene ends were 9 bases for V and 1 base for J; bases not matched to a gene: 6. The sequence was collected from an older male donor who later had graft-versus-host disease after an allogeneic stem cell transplant. The input for sequencing was blood, taken before transplantation. V is TRBV12-3 or TRBV12-4 and J is TRBJ2-7, with 7 bases matching TRBD1. The CDR3 spells CASRGQESYEQYF. The CDR3 region has the DNA TGTGCCAGTAGAGGACAGGAGTCCTACGAGCAGTACTTC.